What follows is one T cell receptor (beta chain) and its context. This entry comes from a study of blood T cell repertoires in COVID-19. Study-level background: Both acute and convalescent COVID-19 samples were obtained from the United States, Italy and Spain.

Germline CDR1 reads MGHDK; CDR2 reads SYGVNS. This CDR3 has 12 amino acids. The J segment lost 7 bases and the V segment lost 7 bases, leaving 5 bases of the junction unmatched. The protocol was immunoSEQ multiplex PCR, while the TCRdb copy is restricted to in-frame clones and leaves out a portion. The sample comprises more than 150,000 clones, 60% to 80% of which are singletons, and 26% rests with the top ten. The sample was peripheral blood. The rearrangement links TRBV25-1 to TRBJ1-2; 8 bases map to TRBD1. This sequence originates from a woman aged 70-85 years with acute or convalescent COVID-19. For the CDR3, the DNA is TGTGCCAGCACGACAGGGGCGGGTGGCTACACCTTC. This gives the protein CASTTGAGGYTF.